The sequence of this TCR beta chain was determined in a study of T cell changes during pregnancy in multiple sclerosis. The germline V and J ends were trimmed by 2 bases and 0 bases, with 11 bases remaining between them. Germline CDR1 and CDR2: MNHEY and SMNVEV (reference sequence). The CDR3 spans 15 residues. The data were produced by immunoSEQ multiplex PCR, yet TCRdb's version contains in-frame clones alone and is incomplete. The repertoire holds about 38,000 clones, with around 92% as singletons. The receptor was isolated from a female donor with multiple sclerosis, enrolled in a pregnancy study. The rearrangement links TRBV27 to TRBJ2-7, with D unresolved. The specimen comprised CD8+ T cells from peripheral blood mononuclear cells, sampled in the second trimester of pregnancy. The CDR3 sequence: CASSLSSAVSYEQYF. CDR3 in DNA: TGTGCCAGCAGTTTAAGCAGCGCTGTCTCCTACGAGCAGTACTTC.